The clone carrying this T cell receptor (beta chain) was found a few times. Assay used: immunoSEQ multiplex PCR; TCRdb lists only in-frame clones, some missing. The sample includes some 200,000 clones, 83% seen only once; the top ten take approximately 4.8%. The sample originates from a study of blood T cell repertoires in COVID-19. Across the whole study: Acute-phase and convalescent COVID-19 samples originated in the United States, Italy and Spain. In each case, the material was cDNA or gDNA derived from T cells, B-cell-depleted T cells, or PBMCs.

Each participant's cohort was designated according to participant-reported clinical history. People in the exposed group encountered a COVID-19 case within 2 weeks before entering the study. This TCR came from a woman aged 45-60 years who had been exposed to COVID-19. The sequenced material came from PBMCs or T cells enriched from blood (not recorded which).

The CDR3 loop is CSVTQGLGKLFF. For the CDR3, the DNA is TGCAGCGTGACACAGGGGTTAGGAAAACTGTTTTTT. The chain carries TRBV29-1 and TRBJ1-4; 7 nucleotides match TRBD1. This CDR3 has 12 amino acids. Germline V gene lookup returns CDR1 SQVTM and CDR2 ANQGSEA. With 6 bases clipped from V and 10 bases from J, the junction kept 8 bases outside the gene matches. Drawing the rest from reference TRBV29-1 and TRBJ1-4, the complete variable domain is SAVISQKPSRDICQRGTSLTIQCQVDSQVTMMFWYRQQPGQSLTLIATANQGSEATYESGFVIDKFPISRPNLTFSTLTVSNMSPEDSSIYLCSVTQGLGKLFFGSGTQLSVL.